The 16 T cell receptor beta chains listed next were all sequenced from one sample in a study of T cells after posttransplantation cyclophosphamide. The assay was immunoSEQ multiplex PCR, and TCRdb's table has in-frame clones only and misses some. This sample carries 2,500 to 3,500 clones, about three fifths of them seen once, and the ten largest clones take over 12%. Cyclophosphamide on days +3 and +4 followed busulfan-fludarabine conditioning and a marrow graft. The sample here was PBMCs, taken 30 days after allogeneic stem cell transplant with posttransplant cyclophosphamide. Receptor source: a male patient between 55 and 70 years old who received an allogeneic stem cell transplant from a related donor and was CMV-positive. A share of the T cells may be of graft donor origin.

Turning to this clone: Other DNA sequences in the same sample also yield this CDR3. The chain carries TRBV5-1 and TRBJ1-1; a possible D gene is TRBD1 (6 bases). Trimming stripped 3 bases from V and 1 base from J, with 13 bases between. The CDR3 contains 15 residues. Germline V gene lookup returns CDR1 SGHRS and CDR2 YFSETQ. The CDR3, as DNA: TGCGCCAGCAGCTGGGGGCAGGGGCGGAACACTGAAGCTTTCTTT. As protein: CASSWGQGRNTEAFF.

The chain uses TRBV5-1 and TRBJ1-6, with 7 bases that match TRBD1. Germline trimming cut 0 bases from V and 8 bases from J; bases unmatched to any gene: 5. CDR3 length equals 15 residues. Germline V gene lookup returns CDR1 SGHRS and CDR2 YFSETQ. The CDR3 is CASSLARGQHSPLHF. The CDR3 coding sequence is TGCGCCAGCAGCTTGGCCAGGGGACAGCATTCACCCCTCCACTTT.

This clone is labeled medium-sized. The chain carries TRBV15 and TRBJ2-5; tentative D call: TRBD2 (6 bases). V lost 1 base, J lost 5 bases, and 17 bases lay in between. The CDR3 is 16 amino acids. Germline V gives CDR1 LNHNV, CDR2 YYDKDF (reference sequence). CDR3 residues: CATSRVLADPGETQYF. CDR3 coding DNA: TGTGCCACCAGCAGAGTTTTAGCGGACCCGGGGGAGACCCAGTACTTC.

The gene calls are TRBV30 and TRBJ2-7; tentatively, D is TRBD2 (5 bases). The CDR3 loop spans 11 amino acids. The germline V gene has CDR1 GTSNPN and CDR2 SVGIG (reference sequence). With 1 base removed from V and 11 bases from J, the gap between germline ends came to 12 bases. CDR3 sequence: CAWSAGLGEYF. Here the CDR3 DNA reads TGTGCCTGGAGTGCCGGACTTGGGGAGTACTTC.

The chain employs TRBV2 and TRBJ2-5; D gene uncertain. The CDR3 extends over 11 amino acids. From germline, CDR1 is SNHLY and CDR2 FYNNEI. The V end was cut by 2 bases, the J end by 9 bases, with 7 bases between. The CDR3 is CASSEKSPQYF. The DNA of the CDR3 is TGTGCCAGCAGTGAAAAGAGTCCCCAGTACTTC.

The chain combines TRBV5-1 with TRBJ2-3; 9 nucleotides match TRBD2. Germline lookup yields CDR1 SGHRS and CDR2 YFSETQ. Unmatched junction bases numbered 22, after V lost 4 bases and J lost 1 base. The CDR3 is made up of 21 amino acids. As DNA, the CDR3 is TGCGCCAGCAGCATAAACCCTTCGGCGACTAGCGGAATAAGGGGCACAGATACGCAGTATTTT. It encodes CASSINPSATSGIRGTDTQYF.

This clone is classed as medium-sized (0.01 to 0.1%). The chain joins TRBV2 to TRBJ2-6; 8 nucleotides line up with TRBD1. V was pared by 9 bases and J by 3 bases, with 7 bases of the junction left unmatched. CDR3 length: 15 amino acids. From germline, CDR1 is SNHLY and CDR2 FYNNEI. The CDR3 DNA is TGTGCCAGGGAGGACAGGGCCGGTGGGGCCAACGTCCTGACTTTC. Translation gives CAREDRAGGANVLTF.

This chain links TRBV10-2 with TRBJ1-5, with D hard to call. This CDR3 spans 16 amino acids. V shed 1 base and J shed 2 bases, with 12 bases lying between them. Germline V gene data show CDR1 as WSHSY and CDR2 as SAAADI. CDR3 region: CASSEWSNRRNQPQHF. In DNA form, the CDR3 reads TGCGCCAGCAGTGAGTGGTCCAACAGACGCAATCAGCCCCAGCATTTT.

V usage is TRBV5-4 and J usage is TRBJ1-2; D uncertain. Germline CDR1 is SGHNT and CDR2 is YYREEE (reference sequence). This CDR3 is built from 13 residues. Between the trimmed V and J ends, which lost 2 bases and 8 bases, there was a span of 13 bases. The CDR3 sequence is CASSFLGWRGYTF. DNA for the CDR3: TGTGCCAGCAGCTTCCTCGGTTGGCGGGGCTACACCTTC.

This chain uses TRBV14 with TRBJ1-1, with 9 nucleotides matching TRBD1. This CDR3 contains 15 residues. With 2 bases clipped from V and 6 bases from J, the junction kept 7 bases outside the gene matches. Germline lookup yields CDR1 SGHDN and CDR2 FVKESK. The CDR3 coding sequence is TGTGCCAGCAGCCAATGGGACAGGGTTGTATCTGAAGCTTTCTTT. Translation: CASSQWDRVVSEAFF.

The J gene is TRBJ1-2, the V gene TRBV5-1, with 11 bases that match TRBD1. V lost 3 bases to trimming and J lost 2 bases; unmatched junction nucleotides: 3. CDR1 is SGHRS, CDR2 YFSETQ, per germline. This CDR3 is 15 amino acids long. The CDR3 nucleotides read TGCGCCAGCAGCTCCGGGACAGGGGGAAACTATGGCTACACCTTC. It yields the protein CASSSGTGGNYGYTF.

The genes are TRBV5-4 and TRBJ2-5; D is perhaps TRBD2 (6 bases). Germline values: CDR1 SGHNT, CDR2 YYREEE (reference sequence). The V end was cut by 0 bases, the J end by 9 bases, with 15 bases between. The length of the CDR3 is 14 residues. The CDR3 DNA reads as TGTGCCAGCAGCTTGGCCGGGAGAGGCGGGGCCCAGTACTTC. Protein: CASSLAGRGGAQYF.

A single count supports this clone. The chain joins TRBV9 to TRBJ2-5; TRBD1 agrees at 10 bases. Per germline, CDR1 SGDLS and CDR2 YYNGEE. Trimming at V came to 0 bases and at J to 9 bases, leaving 5 bases not matched to a gene. This CDR3 has 14 residues. The CDR3 here is CASSVGGQGFSQYF. DNA of the CDR3: TGTGCCAGCAGCGTAGGGGGACAGGGGTTTTCCCAGTACTTC.

The rearrangement joins TRBV27 to TRBJ2-7, with 7 bases identical to TRBD2. The CDR3 spans 15 residues. CDR1 and CDR2 (germline): MNHEY, SMNVEV (reference sequence). V dropped 6 bases and J dropped 2; count of bases not matched to a gene: 10. In DNA form, the CDR3 reads TGTGCCAGCAGCCGCTTCTCGGGAGGCCCCTACGAGCAGTACTTC. Encoded protein: CASSRFSGGPYEQYF.

The chain carries TRBV9 and TRBJ2-1, with TRBD2 matching over 9 bases. The CDR3 is made up of 15 amino acids. The ends lost 2 bases at V and 4 bases at J; junction bases unmatched: 4. The germline gives CDR1 SGDLS, CDR2 YYNGEE. The CDR3 protein is CASSVSLAGYNEQFF. The CDR3 region has the DNA TGTGCCAGCAGCGTTAGTCTAGCGGGATACAATGAGCAGTTCTTC.

The rearrangement links TRBV11-3 to TRBJ2-7; D is perhaps TRBD1 (6 bases). CDR3 length: 15 residues. Germline V gene data show CDR1 as SGHNT and CDR2 as YENEEA. Trimming left V 4 bases short and J 5 bases short, with 18 bases between. The chain's CDR3 is CASSSNRVSGHEQYF. In DNA form, the CDR3 reads TGTGCCAGCAGCTCTAACAGGGTATCAGGCCACGAGCAGTACTTC.